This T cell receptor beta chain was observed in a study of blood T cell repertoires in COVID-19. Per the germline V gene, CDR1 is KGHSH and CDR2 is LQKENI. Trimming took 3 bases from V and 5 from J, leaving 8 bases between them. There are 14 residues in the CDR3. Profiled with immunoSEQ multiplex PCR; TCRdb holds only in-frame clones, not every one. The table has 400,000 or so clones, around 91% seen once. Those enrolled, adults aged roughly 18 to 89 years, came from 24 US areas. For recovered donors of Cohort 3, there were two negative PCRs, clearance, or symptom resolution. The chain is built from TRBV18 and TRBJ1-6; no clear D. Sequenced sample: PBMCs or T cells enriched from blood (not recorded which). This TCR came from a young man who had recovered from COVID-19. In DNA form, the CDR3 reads TGTGCCAGCTCACCCTTGACTGATAATTCACCCCTCCACTTT. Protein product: CASSPLTDNSPLHF.